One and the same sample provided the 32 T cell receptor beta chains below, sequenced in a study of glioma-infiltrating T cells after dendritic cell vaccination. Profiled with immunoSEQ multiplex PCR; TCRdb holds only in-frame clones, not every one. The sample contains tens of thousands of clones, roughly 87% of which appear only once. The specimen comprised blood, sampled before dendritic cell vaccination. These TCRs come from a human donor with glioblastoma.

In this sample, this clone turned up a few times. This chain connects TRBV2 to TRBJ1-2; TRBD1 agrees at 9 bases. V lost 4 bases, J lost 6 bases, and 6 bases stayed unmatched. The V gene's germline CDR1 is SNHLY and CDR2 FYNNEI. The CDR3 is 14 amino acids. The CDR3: CASSGTGGEDGYTF. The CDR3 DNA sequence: TGTGCCAGCAGTGGAACAGGGGGCGAGGATGGCTACACCTTC.

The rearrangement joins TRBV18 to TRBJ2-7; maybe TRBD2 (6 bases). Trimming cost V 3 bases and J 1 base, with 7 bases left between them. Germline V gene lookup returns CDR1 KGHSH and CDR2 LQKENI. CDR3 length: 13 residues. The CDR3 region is CASSPGGSYEQYF. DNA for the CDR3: TGTGCCAGCTCACCGGGGGGTTCCTACGAGCAGTACTTC.

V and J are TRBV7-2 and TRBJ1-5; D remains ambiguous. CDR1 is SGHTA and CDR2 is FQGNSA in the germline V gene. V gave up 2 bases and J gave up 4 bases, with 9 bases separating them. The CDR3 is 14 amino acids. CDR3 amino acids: CASSLLTLNQPQHF. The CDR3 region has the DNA TGTGCCAGCAGCTTACTCACCCTAAATCAGCCCCAGCATTTT. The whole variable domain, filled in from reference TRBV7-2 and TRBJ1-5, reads GAGVSQSPSNKVTEKGKDVELRCDPISGHTALYWYRQSLGQGLEFLIYFQGNSAPDKSGLPSDRFSAERTGGSVSTLTIQRTQQEDSAVYLCASSLLTLNQPQHFGDGTRLSIL.

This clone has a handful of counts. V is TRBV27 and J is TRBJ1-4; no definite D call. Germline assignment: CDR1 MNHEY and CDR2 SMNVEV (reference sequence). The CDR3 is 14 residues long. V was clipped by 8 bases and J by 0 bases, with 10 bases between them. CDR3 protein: CASGPPTTNEKLFF. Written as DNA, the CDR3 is TGTGCCAGCGGGCCACCAACAACTAATGAAAAACTGTTTTTT.

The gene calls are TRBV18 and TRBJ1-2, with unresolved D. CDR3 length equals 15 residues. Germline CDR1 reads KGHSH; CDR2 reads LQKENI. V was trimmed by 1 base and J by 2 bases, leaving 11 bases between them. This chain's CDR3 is CASSPQNIRNYGYTF. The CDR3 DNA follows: TGTGCCAGCTCACCACAGAACATCAGGAACTATGGCTACACCTTC.

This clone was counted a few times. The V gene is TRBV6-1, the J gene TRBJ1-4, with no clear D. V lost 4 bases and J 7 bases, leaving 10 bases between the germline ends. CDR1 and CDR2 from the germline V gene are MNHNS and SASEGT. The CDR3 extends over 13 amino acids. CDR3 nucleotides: TGTGCCAGCAGTGCGGTCCGGGGTGAAAAACTGTTTTTT. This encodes CASSAVRGEKLFF.

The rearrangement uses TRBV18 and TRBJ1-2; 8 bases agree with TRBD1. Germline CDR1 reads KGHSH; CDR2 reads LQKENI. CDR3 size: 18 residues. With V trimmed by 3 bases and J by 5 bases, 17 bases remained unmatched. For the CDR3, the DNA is TGTGCCAGCTCACCCTTCGACAGGGGTCGGGCCGGGAGATATGGCTACACCTTC. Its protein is CASSPFDRGRAGRYGYTF.

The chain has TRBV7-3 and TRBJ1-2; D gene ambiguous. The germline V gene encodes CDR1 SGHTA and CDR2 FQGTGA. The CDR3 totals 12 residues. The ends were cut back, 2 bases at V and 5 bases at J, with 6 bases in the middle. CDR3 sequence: CASSLGGYGYTF. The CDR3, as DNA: TGTGCCAGCAGCTTAGGAGGATATGGCTACACCTTC.

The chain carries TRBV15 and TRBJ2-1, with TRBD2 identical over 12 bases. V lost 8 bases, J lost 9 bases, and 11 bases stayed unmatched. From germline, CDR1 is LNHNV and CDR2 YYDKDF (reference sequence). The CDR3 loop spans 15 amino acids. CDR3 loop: CATFELAGGQSEQFF. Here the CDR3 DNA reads TGTGCCACCTTCGAACTAGCGGGAGGTCAAAGTGAGCAGTTCTTC.

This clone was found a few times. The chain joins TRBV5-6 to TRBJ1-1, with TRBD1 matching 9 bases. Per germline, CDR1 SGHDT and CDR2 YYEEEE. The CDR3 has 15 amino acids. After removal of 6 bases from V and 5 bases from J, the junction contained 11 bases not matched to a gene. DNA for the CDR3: TGTGCCAGCAACCTCTGGACAGGGGTACAAACTGAAGCTTTCTTT. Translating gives CASNLWTGVQTEAFF.

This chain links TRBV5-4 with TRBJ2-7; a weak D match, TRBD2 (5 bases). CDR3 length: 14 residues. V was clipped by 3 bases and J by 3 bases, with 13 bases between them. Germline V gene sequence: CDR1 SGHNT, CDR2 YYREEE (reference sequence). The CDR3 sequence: CASSSQLGNYEQYF. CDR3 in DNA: TGTGCCAGCAGCTCTCAACTAGGGAACTACGAGCAGTACTTC.

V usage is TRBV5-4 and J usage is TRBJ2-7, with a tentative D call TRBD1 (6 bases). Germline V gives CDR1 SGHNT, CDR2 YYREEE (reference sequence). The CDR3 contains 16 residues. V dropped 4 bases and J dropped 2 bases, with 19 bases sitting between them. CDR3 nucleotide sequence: TGTGCCAGCAGCGTAGGGGGTAGGGGGATTACCTACGAGCAGTACTTC. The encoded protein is CASSVGGRGITYEQYF.

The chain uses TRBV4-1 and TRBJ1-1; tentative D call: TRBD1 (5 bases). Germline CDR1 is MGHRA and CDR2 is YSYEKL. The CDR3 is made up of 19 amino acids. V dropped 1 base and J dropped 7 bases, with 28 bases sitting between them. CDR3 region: CASSQVILIRGVRTGEAFF. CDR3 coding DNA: TGCGCCAGCAGCCAAGTGATCTTGATACGGGGGGTAAGGACGGGTGAAGCTTTCTTT.

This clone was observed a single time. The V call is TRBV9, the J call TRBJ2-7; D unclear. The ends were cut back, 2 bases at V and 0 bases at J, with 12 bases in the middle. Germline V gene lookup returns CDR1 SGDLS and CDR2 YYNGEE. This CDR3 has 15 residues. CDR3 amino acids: CASSVGVGVSYEQYF. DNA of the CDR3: TGTGCCAGCAGCGTTGGAGTTGGAGTCTCCTACGAGCAGTACTTC.

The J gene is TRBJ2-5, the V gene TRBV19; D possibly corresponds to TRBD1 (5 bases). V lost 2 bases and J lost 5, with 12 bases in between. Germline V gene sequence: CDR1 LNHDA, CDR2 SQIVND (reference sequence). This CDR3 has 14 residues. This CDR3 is CASSIRKGMETQYF. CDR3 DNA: TGTGCCAGTAGTATACGCAAGGGGATGGAGACCCAGTACTTC.

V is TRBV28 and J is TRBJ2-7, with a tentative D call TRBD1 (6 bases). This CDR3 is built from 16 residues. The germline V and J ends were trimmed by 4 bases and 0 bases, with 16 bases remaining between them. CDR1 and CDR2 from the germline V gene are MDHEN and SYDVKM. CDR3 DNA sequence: TGTGCCAGCAGTTCTGGACAGACTAATAGCTCCTACGAGCAGTACGTC. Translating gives CASSSGQTNSSYEQYV.

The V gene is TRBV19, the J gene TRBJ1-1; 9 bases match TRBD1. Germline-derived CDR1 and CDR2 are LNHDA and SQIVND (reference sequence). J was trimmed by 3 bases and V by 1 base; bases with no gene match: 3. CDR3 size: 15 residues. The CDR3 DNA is TGTGCCAGTAGTATAGGCGGGACAGGGTACACTGAAGCTTTCTTT. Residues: CASSIGGTGYTEAFF. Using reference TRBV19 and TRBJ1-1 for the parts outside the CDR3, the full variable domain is DGGITQSPKYLFRKEGQNVTLSCEQNLNHDAMYWYRQDPGQGLRLIYYSQIVNDFQKGDIAEGYSVSREKKESFPLTVTSAQKNPTAFYLCASSIGGTGYTEAFFGQGTRLTVV.

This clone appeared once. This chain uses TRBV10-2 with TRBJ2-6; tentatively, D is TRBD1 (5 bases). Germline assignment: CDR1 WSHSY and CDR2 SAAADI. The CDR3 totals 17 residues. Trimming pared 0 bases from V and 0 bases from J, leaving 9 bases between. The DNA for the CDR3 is TGCGCCAGCAGTGAGTCGACAGCCAGCTCTGGGGCCAACGTCCTGACTTTC. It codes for CASSESTASSGANVLTF.

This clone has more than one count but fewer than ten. This CDR3 is CASSPPGTGTYGYTF. The CDR3 nucleotides are TGTGCCAGCTCTCCCCCCGGGACAGGGACCTATGGCTACACCTTC. The chain is built from TRBV6-6 and TRBJ1-2; 9 nucleotides line up with TRBD1. Trimming removed 8 bases from V and 4 bases from J; junction bases left unmatched: 11. The CDR3 runs 15 residues. The germline gives CDR1 MNHNY, CDR2 SVGAGI (reference sequence).

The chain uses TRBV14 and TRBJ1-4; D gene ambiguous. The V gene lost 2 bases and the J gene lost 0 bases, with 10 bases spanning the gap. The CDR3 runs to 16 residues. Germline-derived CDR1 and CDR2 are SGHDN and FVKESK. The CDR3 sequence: CASSQSGEATNEKLFF. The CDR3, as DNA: TGTGCCAGCAGCCAAAGCGGGGAGGCAACTAATGAAAAACTGTTTTTT.

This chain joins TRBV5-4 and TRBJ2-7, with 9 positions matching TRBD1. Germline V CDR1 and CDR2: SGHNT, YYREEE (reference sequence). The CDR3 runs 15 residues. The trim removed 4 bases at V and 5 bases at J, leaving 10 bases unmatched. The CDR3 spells CASSQDRGGYNEQYF. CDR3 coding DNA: TGTGCCAGCAGCCAAGACAGGGGGGGTTACAACGAGCAGTACTTC.

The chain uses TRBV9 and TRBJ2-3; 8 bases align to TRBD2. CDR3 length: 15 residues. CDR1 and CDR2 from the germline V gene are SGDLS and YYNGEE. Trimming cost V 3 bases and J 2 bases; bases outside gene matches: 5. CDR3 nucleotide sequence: TGTGCCAGCAGCGCACGAGCGGGAGCCACAGATACGCAGTATTTT. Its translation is CASSARAGATDTQYF.

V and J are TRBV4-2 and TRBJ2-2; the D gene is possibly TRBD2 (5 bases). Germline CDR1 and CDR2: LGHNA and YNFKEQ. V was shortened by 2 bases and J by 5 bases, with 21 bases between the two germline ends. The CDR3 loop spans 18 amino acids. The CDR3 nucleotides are TGTGCCAGCAGCCAATATCATGGAGGCGTAGTATCGACCGGGGAGCTGTTTTTT. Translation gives CASSQYHGGVVSTGELFF.

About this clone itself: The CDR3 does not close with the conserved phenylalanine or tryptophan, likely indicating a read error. CDR3 coding DNA: TGCGCCAGCAGCCAAGATAAACTCGCTGAAGCTTTCCTT. As protein: CASSQDKLAEAFL. The chain uses TRBV4-1 and TRBJ1-1; D unclear. In germline, CDR1 is MGHRA, CDR2 YSYEKL. CDR3 length equals 13 residues. V lost 0 bases and J lost 6, with 8 bases in between.

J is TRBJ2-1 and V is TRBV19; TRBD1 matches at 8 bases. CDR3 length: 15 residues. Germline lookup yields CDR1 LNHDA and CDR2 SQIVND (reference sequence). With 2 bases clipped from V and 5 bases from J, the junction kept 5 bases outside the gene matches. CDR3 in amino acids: CASSIRDRPNNEQFF. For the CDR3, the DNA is TGTGCCAGTAGTATAAGGGACAGGCCTAACAATGAGCAGTTCTTC.

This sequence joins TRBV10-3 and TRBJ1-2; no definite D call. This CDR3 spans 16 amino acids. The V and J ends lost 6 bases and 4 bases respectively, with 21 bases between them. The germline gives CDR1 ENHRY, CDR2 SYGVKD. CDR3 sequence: CAISAYGVKVGYGYTF. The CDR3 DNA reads TGTGCCATCAGCGCCTACGGGGTCAAAGTTGGCTATGGCTACACCTTC.

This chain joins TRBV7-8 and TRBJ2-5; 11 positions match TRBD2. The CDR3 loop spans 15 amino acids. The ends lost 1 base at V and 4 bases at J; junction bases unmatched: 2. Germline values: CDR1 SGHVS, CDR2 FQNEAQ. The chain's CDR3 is CASSLGLAGRETQYF. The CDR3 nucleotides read TGTGCCAGCAGCTTAGGACTAGCGGGGAGAGAGACCCAGTACTTC.

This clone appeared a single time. Here the CDR3 reads CSVPGQGKTGELFF. CDR3 DNA: TGCAGCGTGCCGGGACAGGGTAAAACCGGGGAGCTGTTTTTT. The chain recombines TRBV29-1 with TRBJ2-2; 9 bases match TRBD1. From germline, CDR1 is SQVTM and CDR2 ANQGSEA. CDR3 length: 14 residues. The V segment lost 6 bases and the J segment 5 bases; nucleotides outside the gene matches: 7.

CDR3 sequence reads: CASSWDRRGTLGYTF. The CDR3 bases are TGTGCCAGCAGTTGGGACAGACGGGGTACATTGGGCTACACCTTC. The gene calls are TRBV6-5 and TRBJ1-2; 7 bases are a match to TRBD1. CDR3 length: 15 residues. With V trimmed by 4 bases and J by 8 bases, 13 bases remained unmatched. The germline V gene encodes CDR1 MNHEY and CDR2 SVGAGI.

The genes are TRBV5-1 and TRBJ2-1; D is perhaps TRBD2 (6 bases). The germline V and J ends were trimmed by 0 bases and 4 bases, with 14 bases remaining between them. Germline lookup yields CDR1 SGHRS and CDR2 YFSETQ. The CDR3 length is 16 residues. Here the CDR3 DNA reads TGCGCCAGCAGCTTGGATGGAGGGCCTCTATACAATGAGCAGTTCTTC. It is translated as CASSLDGGPLYNEQFF.

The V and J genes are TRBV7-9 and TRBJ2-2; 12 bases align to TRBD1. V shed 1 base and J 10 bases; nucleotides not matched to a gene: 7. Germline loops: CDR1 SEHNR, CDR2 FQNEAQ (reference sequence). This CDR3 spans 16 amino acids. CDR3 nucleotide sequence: TGTGCCAGCAGCTTAGGGGCCGGGACAGGGGGCGAGGAGCTGTTTTTT. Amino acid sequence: CASSLGAGTGGEELFF.

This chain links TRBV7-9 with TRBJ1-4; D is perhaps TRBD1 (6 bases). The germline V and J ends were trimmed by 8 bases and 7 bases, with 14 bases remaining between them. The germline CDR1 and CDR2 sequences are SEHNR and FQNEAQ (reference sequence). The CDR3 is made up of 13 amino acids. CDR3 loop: CASRALTGEKLFF. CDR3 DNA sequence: TGTGCCAGCCGAGCCTTGACAGGTGAAAAACTGTTTTTT.